The rows below give T cell receptor beta chains drawn from one sample of a study of T-cell memory formation after mild COVID-19. TCRdb reprocessed the 5' RACE reads with MiXCR, giving one entry per CDR3 protein. The sample contains approximately 300,000 distinct CDR3 sequences, 15% to 20% of which appear only once. The specimen sequenced was PBMCs or a T cell subset sorted from them (not recorded which). The origin of the receptors is a man in his late teens or twenties who had mild COVID-19 (a few samples of this study predate the infection). Cell type and time point are not known. CDR3s include the opening cysteine and the closing phenylalanine or tryptophan. The D gene is left open where the match is weak. Size tells how often a clone was seen (once, few, many) or the class of an expanded clone, and some rows leave it out.

TRBV5-1,TRBJ1-2,few,NA,TGCGCCAGCAGCTTGGGAGACACGATGCGAGGCTACACCTTC,CASSLGDTMRGYTF
TRBV9,TRBJ1-3,few,NA,TGTGCCAGCAGCGCCGGGGGGCAGGGCGGAGGAAACACCATATATTTT,CASSAGGQGGGNTIYF
TRBV19,TRBJ1-1,NA,TRBD1,TGTGCCAGTAGTATTGCGGACAGGACCACTGAAGCTTTCTTT,CASSIADRTTEAFF
TRBV6-5,TRBJ2-3,NA,NA,TGTGCCAGCAGACCCCAAGACGGGAGTTGGGCAGATACGCAGTATTTT,CASRPQDGSWADTQYF
TRBV13,TRBJ2-7,few,NA,TGTGCCAGCAGCTTAAAAGGTTCCTACGAGCAGTACTTC,CASSLKGSYEQYF
TRBV2,TRBJ1-5,few,NA,TGTGCCAGCAGTGTACCAGGGCATCGCAATCAGCCCCAGCATTTT,CASSVPGHRNQPQHF
TRBV9,TRBJ2-1,NA,NA,TGTGCCAGCAGCGTAGGAGCCCTAGAGGGACACAATGAGCAGTTCTTC,CASSVGALEGHNEQFF
TRBV3-1,TRBJ2-2,NA,NA,TGTGCCAGCAGCCCTACGAGGGGCGTTAGCACCGGGGAGCTGTTTTTT,CASSPTRGVSTGELFF
TRBV4-3,TRBJ2-2,NA,TRBD2,TGCGCCAGCAGCCACGGGACTAGCGGGACCGGGGAGCTGTTTTTT,CASSHGTSGTGELFF
TRBV28,TRBJ2-1,NA,NA,TGTGCCAGCAGTCACCCACTGGAGCAGTTCTTC,CASSHPLEQFF
TRBV12-3/TRBV12-4,TRBJ2-3,few,TRBD2,TGTGCCAGCAGCCCCGGGACTAGCCCCGATACGCAGTATTTT,CASSPGTSPDTQYF
TRBV7-9,TRBJ1-5,NA,NA,TGTGCCAGCAGCGCCGACCGGGAAAATAGCAATCAGCCCCAGCATTTT,CASSADRENSNQPQHF
TRBV2,TRBJ2-1,few,NA,TGTGCCAGCAGTGGGCCAGGGGGGTCCTACAATGAGCAGTTCTTC,CASSGPGGSYNEQFF
TRBV11-3,TRBJ2-3,NA,NA,TGTGCCAGCAGCCCTGGGACCCGCCACGGGACGCAGTATTTT,CASSPGTRHGTQYF
TRBV4-3,TRBJ2-3,NA,NA,TGCGCCAGCAGCCCAGAGGGAGCCCTCACAGATACGCAGTATTTT,CASSPEGALTDTQYF
TRBV7-2,TRBJ2-3,NA,NA,TGTGCCAGCAGCTTACAGGTGGGGACTAGCACAGATACGCAGTATTTT,CASSLQVGTSTDTQYF
TRBV12-3/TRBV12-4,TRBJ1-3,few,NA,TGTGCCAGCACCCTGGGAGTCTCCGGAAACACCATATATTTT,CASTLGVSGNTIYF
TRBV5-1,TRBJ2-1,few,NA,TGCGCCAGCAGACCGGGATCCTACAATGAGCAGTTCTTC,CASRPGSYNEQFF
TRBV20-1,TRBJ1-4,NA,NA,TGCAGTGCTAGAGATAGGGGACCGGAAAAACTGTTTTTT,CSARDRGPEKLFF
TRBV6-6,TRBJ1-2,NA,TRBD1,TGTGCCAGCAGTTACTCGTTGCCGGGACAGGGGAATGGCTACACCTTC,CASSYSLPGQGNGYTF
TRBV5-1,TRBJ2-5,few,TRBD1,TGCGCCAGCAGCAGATCAGGGGGTACCCCAGAGACCCAGTACTTC,CASSRSGGTPETQYF
TRBV7-9,TRBJ2-1,few,NA,TGTGCCAGCAGCTTGGGGTGGGGGCCCGTCAATGAGCAGTTCTTC,CASSLGWGPVNEQFF
TRBV10-2,TRBJ1-5,many,NA,TGCGCCAGCAGTGAGTCCGATTGGGGTCAGCCCCAGCATTTT,CASSESDWGQPQHF
TRBV7-2,TRBJ2-3,many,NA,TGTGCCAGCAGCTTAGCCCCACTAGCTGGCACAGATACGCAGTATTTT,CASSLAPLAGTDTQYF
TRBV11-2,TRBJ2-4,many,NA,TGTGCCAGCAGTTTGGGGGACATTCAGTACTTC,CASSLGDIQYF
TRBV12-3/TRBV12-4,TRBJ1-1,NA,TRBD1,TGTGCCAGCAGTTTATACTGGCCACAGGGGTTGAACACTGAAGCTTTCTTT,CASSLYWPQGLNTEAFF
TRBV7-9,TRBJ2-1,many,NA,TGTGCCAGCAGCTTAGCGCCTCTCGGGACAGCTGGGGCAACGGGAGTCGGGCTCTTC,CASSLAPLGTAGATGVGLF
TRBV28,TRBJ2-1,NA,NA,TGTGCCAGCAGTTCCGCGCGCTGGAATATCGGAAGTGAGCAGTTCTTC,CASSSARWNIGSEQFF
TRBV4-1,TRBJ1-1,NA,TRBD1,TGCGCCAGCAGCCAAGATTCGGGACAGGGTCGGGGCACTGAAGCTTTCTTT,CASSQDSGQGRGTEAFF
TRBV18,TRBJ2-2,NA,NA,TGTGCCAGCTCACGTCGGGGTGGGCAGAACACCGGGGAGCTGTTTTTT,CASSRRGGQNTGELFF
TRBV5-1,TRBJ1-1,NA,NA,TGCGCCATCAGCTTGCTCGACAGCCTTCGGGCTGAAGCTTTCTTT,CAISLLDSLRAEAFF
TRBV7-9,TRBJ1-5,NA,TRBD1,TGTGCCAGCAGCTCGGAGACAGGGAGGGTTGATCAGCCCCAGCATTTT,CASSSETGRVDQPQHF
TRBV20-1,TRBJ1-4,few,NA,TGCAGTGCTTCTCAGCGTGGGGGTGAAAAACTGTTTTTT,CSASQRGGEKLFF
TRBV9,TRBJ1-2,few,TRBD1,TGTGCCAGCAGCCCCGGGACAGCCACCTATGGCTACACCTTC,CASSPGTATYGYTF
TRBV12-3/TRBV12-4,TRBJ2-7,few,TRBD1,TGTGCCAGCAGTTGGGGGACAGGGAAAACCTACGAGCAGTACTTC,CASSWGTGKTYEQYF
TRBV7-2,TRBJ1-6,many,TRBD1,TGTGCCAGCAACGGGGACAGGCGGTCACCCCTCCACTTT,CASNGDRRSPLHF
TRBV5-1,TRBJ1-1,few,NA,TGCGCCAGCAGCTCTTTTATGAACACTGAAGCTTTCTTT,CASSSFMNTEAFF
TRBV7-2,TRBJ2-7,few,TRBD1,TGTGCCAGCAGCTCCCGAGACAGGGGGCCCGAGCAGTACTTC,CASSSRDRGPEQYF
TRBV19,TRBJ1-1,few,TRBD1,TGTGCCACCGACAGGGGAGAGAACACTGAAGCTTTCTTT,CATDRGENTEAFF
TRBV5-1,TRBJ2-3,NA,TRBD1,TGCGCCAGCAGCGATCACAGGGGCGCAGATACGCAGTATTTT,CASSDHRGADTQYF
TRBV12-3/TRBV12-4,TRBJ1-5,NA,NA,TGTGCCAGCAGTTTATTAGGTCGGGAGCCCCAGCATTTT,CASSLLGREPQHF
TRBV29-1,TRBJ2-7,few,TRBD1,TGCAGCGCTGACTCCACGGACAGGGGGTACGAGCAGTACTTC,CSADSTDRGYEQYF
TRBV4-3,TRBJ2-5,many,NA,TGCGCCAGCAGCCAAGATCAGGATACAGGAAAGGAGACCCAGTACTTC,CASSQDQDTGKETQYF
TRBV5-1,TRBJ2-1,many,TRBD1,TGCGCCAGCAGCTTGGGGACAGGGATCTACAATGAGCAGTTCTTC,CASSLGTGIYNEQFF